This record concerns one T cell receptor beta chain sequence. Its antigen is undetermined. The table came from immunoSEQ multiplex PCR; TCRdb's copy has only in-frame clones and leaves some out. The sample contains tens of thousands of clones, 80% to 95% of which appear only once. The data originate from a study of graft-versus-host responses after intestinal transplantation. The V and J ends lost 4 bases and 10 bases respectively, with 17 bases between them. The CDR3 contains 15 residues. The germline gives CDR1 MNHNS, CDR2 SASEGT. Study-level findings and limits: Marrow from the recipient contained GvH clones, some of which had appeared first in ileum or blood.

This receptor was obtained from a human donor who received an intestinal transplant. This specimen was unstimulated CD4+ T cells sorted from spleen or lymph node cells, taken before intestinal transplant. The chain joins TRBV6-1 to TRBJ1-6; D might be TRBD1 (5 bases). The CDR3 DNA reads TGTGCCAGCAGTGCTCAACAGGTCCGGCACTCACCCCTCCACTTT. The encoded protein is CASSAQQVRHSPLHF.